A single sample gave rise to the 4 T cell receptor beta chains below, sequenced in a study of T-cell reconstitution after alpha-beta-depleted transplantation in children. Preparation of the TCRbeta library used unique molecular identifiers. From the PCR reads, TCRdb called clonotypes with MiXCR, one entry per CDR3 protein. This table holds 170,000 or so distinct CDR3 sequences, around 6.8% found once. The sequences come from PBMCs from the stem cell graft donor, collected from the stem cell graft. These receptors originate from a human donor who donated a stem cell graft to a child with Wiskott-Aldrich syndrome.

This clonotype has ten or more counts. The chain recombines TRBV29-1 with TRBJ2-1; 10 nucleotides match TRBD2. J gave up 3 bases and V 7 bases, and 6 bases lay outside the gene matches. Germline assignment: CDR1 SQVTM and CDR2 ANQGSEA. CDR3 size: 14 residues. CDR3 coding DNA: TGCAGCGCCCACACTAGCGGGATCTACAATGAGCAGTTCTTC. Its protein is CSAHTSGIYNEQFF.

As regards this clonotype: A much more abundant neighbour one base away suggests this may be a read error. The chain has TRBV5-1 and TRBJ1-1; D is uncertain. CDR1 is SGHRS and CDR2 is YFSETQ in the germline V gene. The CDR3 is 12 amino acids. CDR3 region: CASKDLNTEAYF. The CDR3 DNA reads TGCGCCAGCAAAGACCTGAACACTGAAGCTTACTTT.

This clonotype was observed many times. The chain combines TRBV6-5 with TRBJ1-4; 10 bases line up with TRBD1. The V gene end was trimmed by 6 bases and the J gene end by 7 bases; junction bases not matched to a gene: 11. This CDR3 region has 16 residues. In germline, CDR1 is MNHEY, CDR2 SVGAGI. The CDR3 reads CASRTTATGGSEKLFF. In DNA, the CDR3 is TGTGCCAGCAGAACCACGGCGACAGGGGGCTCTGAAAAACTGTTTTTT.

The sample holds many counts of this clonotype. An end of the junction does not agree with germline; a read error may underlie this. The V call is TRBV5-1, the J call TRBJ1-1, with a possible D match to TRBD1 (5 bases). Germline values: CDR1 SGHRS, CDR2 YFSETQ. The CDR3 length is 11 residues. In DNA form, the CDR3 reads TGTGCCAGCAGCCTGGGGGCTGAAGCTTTCTTT. Translation: CASSLGAEAFF.